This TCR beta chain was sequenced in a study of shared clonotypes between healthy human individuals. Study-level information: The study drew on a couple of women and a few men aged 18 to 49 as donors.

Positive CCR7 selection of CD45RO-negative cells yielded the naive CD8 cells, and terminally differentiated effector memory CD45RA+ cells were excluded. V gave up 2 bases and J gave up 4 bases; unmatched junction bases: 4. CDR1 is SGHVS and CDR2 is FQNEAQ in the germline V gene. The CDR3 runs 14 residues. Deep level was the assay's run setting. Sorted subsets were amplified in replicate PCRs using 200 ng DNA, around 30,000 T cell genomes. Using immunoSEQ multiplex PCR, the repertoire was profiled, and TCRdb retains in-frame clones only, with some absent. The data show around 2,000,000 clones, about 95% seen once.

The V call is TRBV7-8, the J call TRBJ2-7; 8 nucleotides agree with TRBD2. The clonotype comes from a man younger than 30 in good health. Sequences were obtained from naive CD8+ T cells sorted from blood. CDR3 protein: CASSLTSGPYEQYF. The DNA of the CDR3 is TGTGCCAGCAGCTTAACTAGCGGCCCTTACGAGCAGTACTTC.